This T cell receptor beta chain was captured by sequencing in a study of blood T cell repertoires in COVID-19. Study information: The origin of the acute and convalescent COVID-19 samples was the United States, Italy and Spain. Sources were T cells, B-cell-depleted T cells, or PBMCs; the material itself was cDNA or gDNA.

Original handling: For nucleated cells, counts were estimated from reference gene primer amplification. Measured with immunoSEQ multiplex PCR; TCRdb has only the in-frame clones, and not every one. That table gives V, J and clone size, and the DNA gave D and trimming. Among about 85,000 clones, approximately 80% were seen once, and the ten largest hold around 12%. Germline CDR1 and CDR2: KGHSH and LQKENI. This CDR3 contains 15 residues. V lost 1 base and J lost 0; bases outside the gene matches: 3. Sequences were obtained from peripheral blood. The chain employs TRBV18 and TRBJ2-7; 7 nucleotides match TRBD1. This clonotype was obtained from a human donor in a cohort sampled during active COVID-19. CDR3 coding DNA: TGTGCCAGCTCACCACAGGGGGCTATCTCCTACGAGCAGTACTTC. Translation gives CASSPQGAISYEQYF.